Each of the 24 T cell receptor beta chains below was sequenced from the same sample in a study of blood T cells in healthy people across ages. Then a second PCR, running roughly 6 to 12 cycles, was carried out with a sample-barcoded 5' primer and a J-beta primer mix. Via MiXCR, TCRdb re-called the 5' RACE reads, giving one row per CDR3 protein. The sample has around 670,000 distinct CDR3 sequences, roughly 31% seen once. The source material was blood. These receptors came from a woman aged 80 or over in good health.

V is TRBV12-3 or TRBV12-4 and J is TRBJ1-5; D is undetermined. The CDR3 is 14 residues long. V was clipped by 6 bases and J by 5 bases, with 14 bases between them. CDR3 nucleotides: TGTGCCAGCAGCCTAGGTAAGGTCGATCAGCCCCAGCATTTT. As protein: CASSLGKVDQPQHF.

There are a few counts of this clonotype. The chain joins TRBV18 to TRBJ1-1; 9 positions agree with TRBD1. The germline gives CDR1 KGHSH, CDR2 LQKENI. This CDR3 has 13 amino acids. V was clipped by 8 bases and J by 1 base; unmatched bases: 2. The CDR3 DNA reads as TGTGCCAGCGCGGACAGGGGGAACACTGAAGCTTTCTTT. Translated, it gives CASADRGNTEAFF. The whole variable domain, remainder taken from reference TRBV18 and TRBJ1-1, is NAGVMQNPRHLVRRRGQEARLRCSPMKGHSHVYWYRQLPEEGLKFMVYLQKENIIDESGMPKERFSAEFPKEGPSILRIQQVVRGDSAAYFCASADRGNTEAFFGQGTRLTVV.

Concerning this clonotype: A single base separates this from a much larger clone, so it may be a read error. The genes are TRBV7-3 and TRBJ2-5; D may be TRBD2 (6 bases). This CDR3 is built from 16 residues. Germline V gene sequence: CDR1 SGHTA, CDR2 FQGTGA. Trimming pared 6 bases from V and 11 bases from J, leaving 28 bases between. CDR3: CASRTDGTRGINEQYF. The CDR3 DNA is TGTGCCAGCAGAACGGACGGGACTCGAGGGATCAATGAGCAGTACTTC.

The J gene is TRBJ2-7, the V gene TRBV28, with D possibly called TRBD1 or TRBD2 (5 bases each). This CDR3 spans 12 amino acids. CDR1 is MDHEN and CDR2 is SYDVKM in the germline V gene. V lost 2 bases to trimming and J lost 6 bases, with 8 bases between them. The CDR3 is CASSLLGTEQYF. The CDR3, as DNA: TGTGCCAGCAGTTTACTGGGGACCGAGCAGTACTTC.

This clonotype turned up a few times. This may be a read error: a much more frequent sequence differs by one nucleotide. CDR3 region: CATSRDSFRTEAFF. CDR3 bases: TGTGCCACCAGCAGAGATTCCTTTCGGACTGAAGCTTTCTTT. The chain recombines TRBV15 with TRBJ1-1; the D is unclear. Trimming left V 0 bases short and J 5 bases short, with 10 bases between. Germline V lookup: CDR1 LNHNV, CDR2 YYDKDF (reference sequence). This CDR3 has 14 residues.

This clonotype occurred a few times. Possible read error: a much larger clone is one base away. J is TRBJ2-5 and V is TRBV6-2 or TRBV6-3; no clear D gene. Germline V gene sequence: CDR1 MNHEY, CDR2 SVGEGT. The CDR3 runs 13 residues. Trimming shortened V by 8 bases and J by 11 bases, and 21 bases separated the two germline ends. CDR3 DNA: TGTGCCAGCCGGGCCGGTCTCTACAATGAGCAGTACTTC. It translates to CASRAGLYNEQYF.

In its sample, this clonotype was seen once. CDR3 sequence reads: CASSFGRGTAEQYF. The CDR3 region has the DNA TGTGCCAGCAGCTTCGGGCGGGGGACAGCCGAGCAGTACTTC. The rearrangement links TRBV5-6 to TRBJ2-7; D could derive from TRBD1 or TRBD2 (7 bases each). Germline V lookup: CDR1 SGHDT, CDR2 YYEEEE. The V end was cut by 2 bases, the J end by 6 bases, with 15 bases between. The CDR3 contains 14 residues.

This clonotype has ten or more counts. In DNA form, the CDR3 reads TGTGCCAGCAGTAATAGGGATAGCAATCAGCCCCAGCATTTT. This codes for CASSNRDSNQPQHF. The chain employs TRBV5-5 and TRBJ1-5; D unresolved. The CDR3 is made up of 14 amino acids. The V gene lost 5 bases and the J gene lost 0 bases, with 9 bases spanning the gap. Germline V gives CDR1 SGHKS, CDR2 YYEKEE (reference sequence). The full variable domain, in which reference TRBV5-5 and TRBJ1-5 provide the parts outside the CDR3, is DAGVTQSPTHLIKTRGQQVTLRCSPISGHKSVSWYQQVLGQGPQFIFQYYEKEERGRGNFPDRFSARQFPNYSSELNVNALLLGDSALYLCASSNRDSNQPQHFGDGTRLSIL.

The sample holds many counts of this clonotype. The gene calls are TRBV30 and TRBJ1-2, with 8 bases aligning to TRBD1. V trimming: 8 bases; J trimming: 0 bases; junction bases outside the gene matches: 14. CDR3 length: 16 residues. Germline V gives CDR1 GTSNPN, CDR2 SVGIG (reference sequence). Here the CDR3 DNA reads TGTGCCACCCCGTATGGGACAGGACCAACTAACTATGGCTACACCTTC. Translation: CATPYGTGPTNYGYTF.

This clonotype was observed many times. The chain combines TRBV27 with TRBJ2-1, with D unresolved. The CDR3 length is 13 residues. Germline values: CDR1 MNHEY, CDR2 SMNVEV (reference sequence). V shed 3 bases and J shed 6 bases, with 9 bases lying between them. In DNA, the CDR3 is TGTGCCAGCAGTTTCGGGCGCGGCAATGAGCAGTTCTTC. Its protein product is CASSFGRGNEQFF.

This sequence joins TRBV7-8 and TRBJ1-4, with D hard to call. V lost 2 bases and J lost 5, with 15 bases in between. The CDR3 is made up of 16 amino acids. Germline CDR1 reads SGHVS; CDR2 reads FQNEAQ. CDR3 sequence reads: CASSLQTTRTNEKLFF. The CDR3 DNA is TGTGCCAGCAGCTTACAGACTACTAGGACCAATGAAAAACTGTTTTTT.

In this sample, this clonotype turned up a few times. CDR3 sequence: CASSYPPGAGANVLTF. For the CDR3, the DNA is TGTGCCAGCAGTTACCCGCCGGGAGCTGGGGCCAACGTCCTGACTTTC. The V call is TRBV6-5, the J call TRBJ2-6; maybe TRBD2 (6 bases). V lost 2 bases and J lost 2, with 10 bases in between. The CDR3 has 16 residues. The germline gives CDR1 MNHEY, CDR2 SVGAGI.

This clonotype was found many times. The V call is TRBV9, the J call TRBJ2-1; D is perhaps TRBD2 (6 bases). CDR3 length: 16 amino acids. Trimming cost V 4 bases and J 2 bases, with 16 bases left between them. Looked up from germline, CDR1 is SGDLS and CDR2 is YYNGEE. The CDR3 is CASSPQVADPYNEQFF. In DNA, the CDR3 is TGTGCCAGCAGCCCCCAAGTAGCGGACCCCTACAATGAGCAGTTCTTC.

This clonotype was recorded at least ten times. The chain couples TRBV5-6 to TRBJ1-2; D remains unclear. CDR1 and CDR2 from the germline V gene are SGHDT and YYEEEE. V lost 7 bases to trimming and J lost 4 bases, with 17 bases between them. This CDR3 spans 14 amino acids. The CDR3 sequence is CASVARANGYGYTF. DNA of the CDR3: TGTGCCAGCGTTGCCCGAGCAAATGGCTATGGCTACACCTTC. Filled out from reference TRBV5-6 and TRBJ1-2, the complete variable domain reads DAGVTQSPTHLIKTRGQQVTLRCSPKSGHDTVSWYQQALGQGPQFIFQYYEEEERQRGNFPDRFSGHQFPNYSSELNVNALLLGDSALYLCASVARANGYGYTFGSGTRLTVV.

This clonotype was counted a few times. The DNA of the CDR3 is TGTGCCACCAGCAGACAATCAAGGACTGAAGCTTTCTTT. As protein: CATSRQSRTEAFF. The rearrangement uses TRBV15 and TRBJ1-1; D gene uncertain. This CDR3 region has 13 residues. The ends were cut back, 2 bases at V and 5 bases at J, with 9 bases in the middle. Germline-derived CDR1 and CDR2 are LNHNV and YYDKDF (reference sequence).

V and J are TRBV12-3 or TRBV12-4 and TRBJ1-4; TRBD1 agrees at 8 bases. V was pared by 7 bases and J by 7 bases, with 5 bases of the junction left unmatched. The CDR3 runs to 13 residues. The CDR3 reads CASNRGFGEKLFF. Written as DNA, the CDR3 is TGTGCCAGCAACAGGGGGTTCGGTGAAAAACTGTTTTTT.

Only a few counts were recorded for this clonotype. This may be a read error: a much more frequent sequence differs by one nucleotide. The chain links TRBV10-2 to TRBJ2-7; maybe TRBD2 (6 bases). CDR1 is WSHSY, CDR2 SAAADI, per germline. The CDR3 has 13 amino acids. The V and J ends lost 6 bases and 6 bases respectively, with 15 bases between them. This CDR3 is CASREWGDPEQYF. The CDR3 region has the DNA TGCGCCAGCAGGGAATGGGGGGATCCCGAGCAGTACTTC.

The chain combines TRBV15 with TRBJ1-2, with 9 bases lining up with TRBD1. The CDR3 covers 19 residues. V lost 1 base, J lost 8 bases, and 20 bases stayed unmatched. Germline V gene lookup returns CDR1 LNHNV and CDR2 YYDKDF (reference sequence). CDR3 sequence reads: CATSRGDLGPKQGAGGYTF. CDR3 in DNA: TGTGCCACCAGCAGAGGTGACCTGGGGCCTAAACAGGGGGCTGGCGGCTACACCTTC.

CDR3 loop: CSARDPGQGAYNEQFF. In DNA, the CDR3 is TGCAGTGCTAGAGATCCCGGACAGGGGGCCTACAATGAGCAGTTCTTC. This chain uses TRBV20-1 with TRBJ2-1; 10 positions match TRBD1. V shed 0 bases and J 2 bases; nucleotides not matched to a gene: 4. Germline V lookup: CDR1 DFQATT, CDR2 SNEGSKA (reference sequence). The CDR3 totals 16 residues.

The chain joins TRBV7-2 to TRBJ1-2; D gene uncertain. Germline CDR1 SGHTA, CDR2 FQGNSA. The ends were cut back, 5 bases at V and 0 bases at J, with 13 bases in the middle. The CDR3 has 15 residues. CDR3 sequence reads: CASSPQRLSNYGYTF. In DNA form, the CDR3 reads TGTGCCAGCAGCCCACAGCGTCTTTCTAACTATGGCTACACCTTC.

This clonotype was counted many times. The chain employs TRBV4-2 and TRBJ2-5; the match to TRBD1 covers 7 bases. Looked up from germline, CDR1 is LGHNA and CDR2 is YNFKEQ. V shed 0 bases and J 1 base; nucleotides not matched to a gene: 11. The CDR3 runs to 18 residues. CDR3 nucleotide sequence: TGTGCCAGCAGCCAAGATAGAACCAGGACAGGCGTCCAAGAGACCCAGTACTTC. This sequence encodes CASSQDRTRTGVQETQYF.

As regards this clonotype: A much larger clone differs from this one at a single base, so this may be a read error. J is TRBJ2-3 and V is TRBV7-3; no clear D gene. Per germline, CDR1 SGHTA and CDR2 FQGTGA. This CDR3 is 13 amino acids long. CDR3: CAGSLNPGDTQYF. CDR3 bases: TGTGCCGGCAGCTTAAACCCAGGAGATACGCAGTATTTT.

Details on this clonotype: Just one base apart from a much larger clone, this may be a read error. This rearrangement joins TRBV9 to TRBJ1-6; 9 nucleotides agree with TRBD1. The CDR3 runs to 15 residues. Germline loops: CDR1 SGDLS, CDR2 YYNGEE. The CDR3 reads CASGVEDRGTSPLHF. The CDR3 DNA sequence: TGTGCCAGCGGCGTAGAGGACAGGGGAACTTCACCCCTCCACTTT.

Here the CDR3 reads CSARNDRGRTEAFF. In DNA form, the CDR3 reads TGCAGTGCTAGGAACGACAGAGGTAGGACTGAAGCTTTCTTT. This chain links TRBV20-1 with TRBJ1-1, with D possibly matching TRBD1 (5 bases). V lost 3 bases, J lost 5 bases, and 16 bases lay in between. Germline values: CDR1 DFQATT, CDR2 SNEGSKA (reference sequence). This CDR3 region has 14 residues.